A selection of T cell receptor beta chains follows, all from one sample in a study of shared clonotypes between healthy human individuals. Method: immunoSEQ multiplex PCR; TCRdb's copy keeps in-frame clones and lacks some. The data hold about 2 million clones, with approximately 95% observed a single time. Sequencing was carried out using naive CD4+ T cells sorted from blood. The receptor set was obtained from a man aged 18 to 30 in good health. Each CDR3 is given with its conserved first and last residue. The D gene is left open where the match is weak. A clone size is listed for some rows: how often the clone was seen (once, few, many), or a class if it is expanded.

v_call	clone_size	d_call	j_call	cdr3_aa	cdr3_nt
TRBV5-8	NA	NA	TRBJ2-7	CASSSRQADYEQYF	TGTGCCAGCAGCTCGCGACAGGCCGACTACGAGCAGTACTTC
TRBV4-1	many	NA	TRBJ2-7	CASSDFYEQYF	TGCGCCAGCAGCGACTTCTACGAGCAGTACTTC
TRBV28	NA	NA	TRBJ1-1	CASSFTNTEAFF	TGTGCCAGCAGTTTCACGAACACTGAAGCTTTCTTT
TRBV18	once	NA	TRBJ2-2	CASSRTTGELFF	TGTGCCAGCTCCCGGACCACCGGGGAGCTGTTTTTT
TRBV6-5	NA	NA	TRBJ1-1	CASNPRRADTEAFF	TGTGCCAGCAACCCACGACGAGCCGACACTGAAGCTTTCTTT
TRBV30	NA	NA	TRBJ1-2	CAWTLGDGYTF	TGTGCCTGGACCCTAGGGGATGGCTACACCTTC
TRBV29-1	NA	NA	TRBJ2-2	CSVDPRGTGELFF	TGCAGCGTTGACCCCAGGGGCACCGGGGAGCTGTTTTTT
TRBV2	NA	TRBD1	TRBJ2-7	CASIRGQGYEQYF	TGTGCCAGCATTAGGGGACAGGGGTACGAGCAGTACTTC
TRBV20-1	NA	NA	TRBJ1-1	CSAPSYGEAFF	TGCAGTGCCCCCTCATATGGTGAAGCTTTCTTT
TRBV6-5	NA	NA	TRBJ1-1	CASSHDSPMNTEAFF	TGTGCCAGCAGTCACGACAGCCCCATGAACACTGAAGCTTTCTTT
TRBV28	NA	NA	TRBJ1-2	CASSSGTNYGYTF	TGTGCCAGCAGTTCTGGGACTAACTATGGCTACACCTTC
TRBV27	NA	NA	TRBJ2-5	CASSETVRETQYF	TGTGCCAGCAGTGAGACGGTTCGAGAGACCCAGTACTTC
TRBV10-3	NA	NA	TRBJ1-6	CAISEGGGQNSPLHF	TGTGCCATCAGTGAGGGCGGAGGGCAGAATTCACCCCTCCACTTT